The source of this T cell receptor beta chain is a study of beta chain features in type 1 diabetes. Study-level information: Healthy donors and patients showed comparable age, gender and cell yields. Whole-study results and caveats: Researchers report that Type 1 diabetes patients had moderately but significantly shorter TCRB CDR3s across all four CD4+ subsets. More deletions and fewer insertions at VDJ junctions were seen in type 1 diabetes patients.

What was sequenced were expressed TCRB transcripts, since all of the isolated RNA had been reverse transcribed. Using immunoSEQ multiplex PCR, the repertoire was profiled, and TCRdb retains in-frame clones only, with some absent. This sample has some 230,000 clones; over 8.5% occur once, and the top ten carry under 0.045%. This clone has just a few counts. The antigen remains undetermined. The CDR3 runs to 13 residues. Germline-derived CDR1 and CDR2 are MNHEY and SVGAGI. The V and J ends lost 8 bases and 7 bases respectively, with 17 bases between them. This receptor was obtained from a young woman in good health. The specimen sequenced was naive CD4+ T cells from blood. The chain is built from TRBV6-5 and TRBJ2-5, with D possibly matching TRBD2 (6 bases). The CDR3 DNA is TGTGCCAGCCGGATTGTCGCCGGGGGGACCCAGTACTTC. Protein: CASRIVAGGTQYF.